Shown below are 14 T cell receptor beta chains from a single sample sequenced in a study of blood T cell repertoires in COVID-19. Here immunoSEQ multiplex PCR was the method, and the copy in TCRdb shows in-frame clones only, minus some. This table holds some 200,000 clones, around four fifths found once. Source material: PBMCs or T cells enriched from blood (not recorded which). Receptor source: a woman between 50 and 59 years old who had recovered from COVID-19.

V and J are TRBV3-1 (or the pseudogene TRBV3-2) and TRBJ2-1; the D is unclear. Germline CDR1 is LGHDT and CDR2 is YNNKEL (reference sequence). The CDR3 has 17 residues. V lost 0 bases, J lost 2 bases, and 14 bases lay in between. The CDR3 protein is CASSQDGATLPYNEQFF. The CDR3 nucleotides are TGTGCCAGCAGCCAAGACGGTGCCACCCTCCCCTACAATGAGCAGTTCTTC.

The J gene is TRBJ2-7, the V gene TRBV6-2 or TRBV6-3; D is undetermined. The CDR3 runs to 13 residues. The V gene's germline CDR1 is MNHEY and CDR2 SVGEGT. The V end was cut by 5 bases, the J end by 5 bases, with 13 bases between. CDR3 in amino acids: CASSLVGRDEQYF. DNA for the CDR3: TGTGCCAGCAGTCTCGTTGGGCGCGACGAGCAGTACTTC.

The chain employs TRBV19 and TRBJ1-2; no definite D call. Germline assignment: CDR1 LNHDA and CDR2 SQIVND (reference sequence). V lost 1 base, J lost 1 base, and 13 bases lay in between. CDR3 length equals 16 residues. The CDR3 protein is CASSIGLGDGNYGYTF. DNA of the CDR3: TGTGCCAGTAGTATAGGACTCGGCGACGGTAACTATGGCTACACCTTC.

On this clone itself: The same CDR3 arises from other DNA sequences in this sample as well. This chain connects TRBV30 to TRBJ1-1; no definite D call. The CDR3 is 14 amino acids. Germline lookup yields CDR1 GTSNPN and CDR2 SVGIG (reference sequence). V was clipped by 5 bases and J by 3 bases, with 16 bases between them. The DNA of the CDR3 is TGTGCCTGGGAACCTGGCGGGAAGGACACTGAAGCTTTCTTT. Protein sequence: CAWEPGGKDTEAFF.

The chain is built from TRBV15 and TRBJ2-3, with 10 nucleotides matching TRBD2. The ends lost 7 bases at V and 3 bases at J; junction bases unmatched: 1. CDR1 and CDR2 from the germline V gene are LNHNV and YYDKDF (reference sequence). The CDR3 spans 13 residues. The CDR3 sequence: CATMTSGTDTQYF. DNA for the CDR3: TGTGCCACCATGACTAGCGGGACAGATACGCAGTATTTT.

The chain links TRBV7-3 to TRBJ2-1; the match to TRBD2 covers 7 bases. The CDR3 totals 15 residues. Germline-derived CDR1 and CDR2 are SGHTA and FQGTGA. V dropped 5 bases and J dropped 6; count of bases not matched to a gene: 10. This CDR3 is CASSPVAGGINEQFF. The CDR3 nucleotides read TGTGCCAGCAGCCCTGTAGCGGGTGGGATCAATGAGCAGTTCTTC.

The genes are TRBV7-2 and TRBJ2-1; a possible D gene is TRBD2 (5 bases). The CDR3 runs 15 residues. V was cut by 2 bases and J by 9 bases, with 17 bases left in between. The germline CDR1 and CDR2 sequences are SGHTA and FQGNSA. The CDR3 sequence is CASSLLVGLAGEQFF. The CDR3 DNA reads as TGTGCCAGCAGCTTACTAGTGGGCCTAGCAGGTGAGCAGTTCTTC.

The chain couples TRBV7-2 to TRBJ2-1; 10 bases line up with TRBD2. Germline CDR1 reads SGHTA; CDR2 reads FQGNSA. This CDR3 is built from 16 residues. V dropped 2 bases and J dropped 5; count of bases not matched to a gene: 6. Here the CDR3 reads CASSLWLAGVDNEQFF. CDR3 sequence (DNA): TGTGCCAGCAGCTTATGGCTAGCGGGGGTAGACAATGAGCAGTTCTTC.

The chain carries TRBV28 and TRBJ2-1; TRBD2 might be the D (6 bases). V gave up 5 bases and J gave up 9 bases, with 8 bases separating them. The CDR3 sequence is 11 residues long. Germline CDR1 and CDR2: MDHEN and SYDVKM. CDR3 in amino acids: CASSKEGEQFF. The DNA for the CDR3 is TGTGCCAGCAGTAAGGAGGGTGAGCAGTTCTTC.

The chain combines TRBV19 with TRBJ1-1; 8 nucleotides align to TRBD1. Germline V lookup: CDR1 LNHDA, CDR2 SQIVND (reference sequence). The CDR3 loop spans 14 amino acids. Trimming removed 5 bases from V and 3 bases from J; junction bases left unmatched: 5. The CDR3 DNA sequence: TGTGCCAGTAGTTTTCGGACAGGGTACACTGAAGCTTTCTTT. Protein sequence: CASSFRTGYTEAFF.

The CDR3 region is CASSHLQGSYGYTF. The CDR3 nucleotides read TGTGCCAGCAGCCACCTGCAGGGGAGCTATGGCTACACCTTC. The rearrangement joins TRBV3-1 (or the pseudogene TRBV3-2) to TRBJ1-2; D may be TRBD1 (6 bases). CDR3 size: 14 residues. Germline lookup yields CDR1 LGHDT and CDR2 YNNKEL (reference sequence). Between the trimmed V and J ends, which lost 3 bases and 4 bases, there was a span of 12 bases.

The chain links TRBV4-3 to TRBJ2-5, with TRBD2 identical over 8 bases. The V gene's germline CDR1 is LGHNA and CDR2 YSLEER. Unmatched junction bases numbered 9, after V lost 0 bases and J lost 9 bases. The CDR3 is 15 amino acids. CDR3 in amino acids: CASSQDHGRATAQYF. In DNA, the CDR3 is TGCGCCAGCAGCCAAGACCACGGGAGGGCGACGGCCCAGTACTTC.

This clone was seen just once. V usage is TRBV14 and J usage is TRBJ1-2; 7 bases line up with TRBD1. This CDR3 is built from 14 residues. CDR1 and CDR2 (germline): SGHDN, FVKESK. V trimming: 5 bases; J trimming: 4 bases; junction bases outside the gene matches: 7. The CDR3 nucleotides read TGTGCCAGCAGCAAAGGACAGGCGAGCTATGGCTACACCTTC. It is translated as CASSKGQASYGYTF.

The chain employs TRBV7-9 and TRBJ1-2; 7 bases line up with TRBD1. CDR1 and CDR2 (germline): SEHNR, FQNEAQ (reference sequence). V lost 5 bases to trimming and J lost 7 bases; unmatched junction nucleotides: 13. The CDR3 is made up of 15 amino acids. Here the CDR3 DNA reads TGTGCCAGCAGCACCACACAGGGGCATCTGGGTGGCTACACCTTC. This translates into CASSTTQGHLGGYTF.